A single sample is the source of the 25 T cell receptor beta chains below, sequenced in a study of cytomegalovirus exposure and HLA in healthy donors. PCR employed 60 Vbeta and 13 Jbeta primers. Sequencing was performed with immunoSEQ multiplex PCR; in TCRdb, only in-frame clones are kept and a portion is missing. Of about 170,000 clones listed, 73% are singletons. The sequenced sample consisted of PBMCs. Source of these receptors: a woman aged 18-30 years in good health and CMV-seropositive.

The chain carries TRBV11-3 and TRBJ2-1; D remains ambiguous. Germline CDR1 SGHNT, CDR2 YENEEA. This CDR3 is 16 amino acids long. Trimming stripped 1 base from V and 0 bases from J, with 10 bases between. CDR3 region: CASSLGVAGSYNEQFF. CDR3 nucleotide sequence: TGTGCCAGCAGCTTAGGGGTAGCCGGCTCCTACAATGAGCAGTTCTTC. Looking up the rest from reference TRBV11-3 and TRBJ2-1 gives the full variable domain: EAGVVQSPRYKIIEKKQPVAFWCNPISGHNTLYWYLQNLGQGPELLIRYENEEAVDDSQLPKDRFSAERLKGVDSTLKIQPAELGDSAVYLCASSLGVAGSYNEQFFGPGTRLTVL.

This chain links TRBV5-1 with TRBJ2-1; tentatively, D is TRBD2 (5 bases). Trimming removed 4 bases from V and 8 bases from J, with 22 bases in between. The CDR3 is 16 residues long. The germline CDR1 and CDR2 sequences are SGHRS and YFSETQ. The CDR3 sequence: CASSPDYATNHDEQFF. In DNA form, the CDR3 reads TGCGCCAGCAGCCCAGACTACGCCACTAATCACGATGAGCAGTTCTTC.

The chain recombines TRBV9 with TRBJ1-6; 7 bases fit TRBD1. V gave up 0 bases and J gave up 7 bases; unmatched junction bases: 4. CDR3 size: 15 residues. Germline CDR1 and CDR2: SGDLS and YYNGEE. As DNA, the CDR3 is TGTGCCAGCAGCGTAGGGGGGACAGCCAATTCACCCCTCCACTTT. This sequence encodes CASSVGGTANSPLHF.

The CDR3 reads CASSWDRGPYEQYF. In DNA, the CDR3 is TGTGCCAGCAGCTGGGACAGGGGGCCTTACGAGCAGTACTTC. This chain joins TRBV7-9 and TRBJ2-7; 12 bases are shared with TRBD1. Germline-derived CDR1 and CDR2 are SEHNR and FQNEAQ (reference sequence). This CDR3 has 14 amino acids. The V and J ends lost 4 bases and 4 bases, in that order; junction bases with no gene match: 2.

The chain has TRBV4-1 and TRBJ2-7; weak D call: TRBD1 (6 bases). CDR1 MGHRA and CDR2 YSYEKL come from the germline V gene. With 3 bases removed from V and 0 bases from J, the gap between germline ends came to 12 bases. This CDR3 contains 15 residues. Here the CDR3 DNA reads TGCGCCAGCAGCCATCCCAGGGGCCGCTCCTACGAGCAGTACTTC. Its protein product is CASSHPRGRSYEQYF.

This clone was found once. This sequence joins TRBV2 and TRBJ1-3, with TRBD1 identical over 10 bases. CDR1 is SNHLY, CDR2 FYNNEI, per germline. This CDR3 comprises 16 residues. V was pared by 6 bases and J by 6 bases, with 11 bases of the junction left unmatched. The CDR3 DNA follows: TGTGCCAGCAGCGAAACCCGGGACAGGGGCTTAAACACCATATATTTT. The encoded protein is CASSETRDRGLNTIYF. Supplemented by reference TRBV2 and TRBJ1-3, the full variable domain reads EPEVTQTPSHQVTQMGQEVILRCVPISNHLYFYWYRQILGQKVEFLVSFYNNEISEKSEIFDDQFSVERPDGSNFTLKIRSTKLEDSAMYFCASSETRDRGLNTIYFGEGSWLTVV.

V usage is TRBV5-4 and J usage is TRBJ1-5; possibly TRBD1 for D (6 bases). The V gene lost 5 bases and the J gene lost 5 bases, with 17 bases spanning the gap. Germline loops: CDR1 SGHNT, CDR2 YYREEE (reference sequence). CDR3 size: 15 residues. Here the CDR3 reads CASSTRPGVDQPQHF. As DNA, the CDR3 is TGTGCCAGCAGTACCCGCCCAGGGGTTGATCAGCCCCAGCATTTT. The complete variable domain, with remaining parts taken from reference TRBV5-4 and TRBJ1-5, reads ETGVTQSPTHLIKTRGQQVTLRCSSQSGHNTVSWYQQALGQGPQFIFQYYREEENGRGNFPPRFSGLQFPNYSSELNVNALELDDSALYLCASSTRPGVDQPQHFGDGTRLSIL.

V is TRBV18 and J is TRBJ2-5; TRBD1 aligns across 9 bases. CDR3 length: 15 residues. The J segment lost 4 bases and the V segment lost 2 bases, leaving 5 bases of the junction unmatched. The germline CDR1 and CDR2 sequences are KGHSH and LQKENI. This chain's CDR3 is CASSPNRGPVETQYF. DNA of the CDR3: TGTGCCAGCTCACCAAACAGGGGGCCTGTAGAGACCCAGTACTTC.

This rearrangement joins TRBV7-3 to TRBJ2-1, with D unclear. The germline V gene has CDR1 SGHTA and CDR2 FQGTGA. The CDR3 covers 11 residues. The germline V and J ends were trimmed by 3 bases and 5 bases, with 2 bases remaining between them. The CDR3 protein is CASSFDNEQFF. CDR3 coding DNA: TGTGCCAGCAGCTTCGACAATGAGCAGTTCTTC.

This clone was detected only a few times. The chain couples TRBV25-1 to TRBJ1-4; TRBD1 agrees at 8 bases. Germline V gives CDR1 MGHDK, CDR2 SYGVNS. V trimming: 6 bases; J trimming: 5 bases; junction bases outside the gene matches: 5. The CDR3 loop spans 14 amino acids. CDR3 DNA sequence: TGTGCCAGCAGCCCGGGACAGGCGAATGAAAAACTGTTTTTT. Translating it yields CASSPGQANEKLFF. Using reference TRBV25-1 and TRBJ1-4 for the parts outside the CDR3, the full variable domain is EADIYQTPRYLVIGTGKKITLECSQTMGHDKMYWYQQDPGMELHLIHYSYGVNSTEKGDLSSESTVSRIRTEHFPLTLESARPSHTSQYLCASSPGQANEKLFFGSGTQLSVL.

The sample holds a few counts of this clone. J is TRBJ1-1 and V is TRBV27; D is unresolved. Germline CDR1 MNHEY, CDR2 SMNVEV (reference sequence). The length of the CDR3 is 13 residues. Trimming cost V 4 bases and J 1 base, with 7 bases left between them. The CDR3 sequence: CASSSTPNTEAFF. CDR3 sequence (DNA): TGTGCCAGCAGTTCCACACCGAACACTGAAGCTTTCTTT.

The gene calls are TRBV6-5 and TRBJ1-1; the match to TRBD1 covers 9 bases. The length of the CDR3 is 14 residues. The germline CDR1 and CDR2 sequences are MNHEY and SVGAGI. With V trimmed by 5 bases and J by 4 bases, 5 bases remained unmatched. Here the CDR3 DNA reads TGTGCCAGCAGTCCCACAGGGGGCCCCACTGAAGCTTTCTTT. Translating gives CASSPTGGPTEAFF.

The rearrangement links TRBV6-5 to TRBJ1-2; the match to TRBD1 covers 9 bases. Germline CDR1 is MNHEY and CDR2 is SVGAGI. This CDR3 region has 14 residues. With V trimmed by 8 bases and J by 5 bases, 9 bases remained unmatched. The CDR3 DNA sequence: TGTGCCAGCTCTCAAACAGGGGGCGGGTATGGCTACACCTTC. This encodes CASSQTGGGYGYTF.

The CDR3 DNA is TGTGCCAGCAGCAGTTCCGGGACTAGCGGGGAGAGCTCCTACAATGAGCAGTTCTTC. It specifies CASSSSGTSGESSYNEQFF. The chain uses TRBV21-1 and TRBJ2-1; TRBD2, the table's D call, lacks a check against the DNA. TRBV21-1 is a pseudogene segment. The length of the CDR3 is 19 residues.

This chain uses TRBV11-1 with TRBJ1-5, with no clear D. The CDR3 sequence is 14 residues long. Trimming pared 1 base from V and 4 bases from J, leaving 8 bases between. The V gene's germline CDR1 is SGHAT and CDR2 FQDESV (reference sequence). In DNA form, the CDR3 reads TGTGCCAGCAGCTTAGATGGACTGAATCAGCCCCAGCATTTT. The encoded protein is CASSLDGLNQPQHF. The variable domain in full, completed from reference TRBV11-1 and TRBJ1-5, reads EAEVAQSPRYKITEKSQAVAFWCDPISGHATLYWYRQILGQGPELLVQFQDESVVDDSQLPKDRFSAERLKGVDSTLKIQPAELGDSAMYLCASSLDGLNQPQHFGDGTRLSIL.

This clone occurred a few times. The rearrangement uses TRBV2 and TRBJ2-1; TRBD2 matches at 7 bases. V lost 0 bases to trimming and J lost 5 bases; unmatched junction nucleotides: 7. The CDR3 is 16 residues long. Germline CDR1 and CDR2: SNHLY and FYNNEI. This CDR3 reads CASSEARGGGDNEQFF. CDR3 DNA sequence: TGTGCCAGCAGTGAAGCGCGGGGCGGGGGTGACAATGAGCAGTTCTTC. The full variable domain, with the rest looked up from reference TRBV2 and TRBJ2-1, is EPEVTQTPSHQVTQMGQEVILRCVPISNHLYFYWYRQILGQKVEFLVSFYNNEISEKSEIFDDQFSVERPDGSNFTLKIRSTKLEDSAMYFCASSEARGGGDNEQFFGPGTRLTVL.

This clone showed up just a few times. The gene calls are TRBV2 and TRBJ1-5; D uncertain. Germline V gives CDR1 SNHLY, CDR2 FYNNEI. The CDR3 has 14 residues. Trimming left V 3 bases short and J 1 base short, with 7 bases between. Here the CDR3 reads CASSDGSSNQPQHF. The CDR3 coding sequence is TGTGCCAGCAGTGATGGCTCAAGCAATCAGCCCCAGCATTTT.

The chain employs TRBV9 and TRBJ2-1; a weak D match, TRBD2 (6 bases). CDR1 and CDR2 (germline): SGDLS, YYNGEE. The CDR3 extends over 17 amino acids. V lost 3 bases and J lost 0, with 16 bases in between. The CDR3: CASSGTVAVSSYNEQFF. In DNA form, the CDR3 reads TGTGCCAGCAGCGGGACGGTAGCGGTGAGCTCCTACAATGAGCAGTTCTTC.

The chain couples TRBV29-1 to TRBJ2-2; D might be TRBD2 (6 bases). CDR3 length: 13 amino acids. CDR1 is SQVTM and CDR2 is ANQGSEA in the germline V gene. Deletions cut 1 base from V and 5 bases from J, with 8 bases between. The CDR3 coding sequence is TGCAGCGTTGAAGGCGGGGTAACCGGGGAGCTGTTTTTT. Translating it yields CSVEGGVTGELFF.

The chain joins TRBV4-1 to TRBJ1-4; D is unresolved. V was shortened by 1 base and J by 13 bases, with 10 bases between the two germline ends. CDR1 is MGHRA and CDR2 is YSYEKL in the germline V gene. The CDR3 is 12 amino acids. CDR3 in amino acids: CASSQGAGLLFF. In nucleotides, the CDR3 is TGCGCCAGCAGCCAAGGGGCGGGTCTACTGTTTTTT.

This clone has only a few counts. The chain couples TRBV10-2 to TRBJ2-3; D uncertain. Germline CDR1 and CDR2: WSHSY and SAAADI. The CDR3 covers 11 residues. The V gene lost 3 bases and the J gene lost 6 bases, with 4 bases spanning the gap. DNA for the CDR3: TGCGCCAGCAGTGATCATGATACGCAGTATTTT. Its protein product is CASSDHDTQYF.

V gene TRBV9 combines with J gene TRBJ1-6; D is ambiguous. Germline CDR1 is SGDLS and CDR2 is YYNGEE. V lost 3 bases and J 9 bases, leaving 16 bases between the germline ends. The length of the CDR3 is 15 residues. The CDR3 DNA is TGTGCCAGCAGCGGCTACGACCGGGGAGGTTCACCCCTCCACTTT. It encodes CASSGYDRGGSPLHF.

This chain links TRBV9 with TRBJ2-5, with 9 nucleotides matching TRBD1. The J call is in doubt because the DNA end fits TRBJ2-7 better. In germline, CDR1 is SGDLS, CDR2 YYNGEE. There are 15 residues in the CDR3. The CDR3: CASTPTSKTGGEQYF. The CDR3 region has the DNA TGTGCCAGCACCCCAACCTCTAAGACAGGGGGCGAGCAGTACTTC.

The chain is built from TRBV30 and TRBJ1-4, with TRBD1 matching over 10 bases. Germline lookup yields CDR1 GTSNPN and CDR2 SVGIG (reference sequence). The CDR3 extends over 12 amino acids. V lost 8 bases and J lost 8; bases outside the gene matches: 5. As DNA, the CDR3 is TGTGCCAGTGACAGGGGGCAGGAAAAACTGTTTTTT. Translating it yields CASDRGQEKLFF.

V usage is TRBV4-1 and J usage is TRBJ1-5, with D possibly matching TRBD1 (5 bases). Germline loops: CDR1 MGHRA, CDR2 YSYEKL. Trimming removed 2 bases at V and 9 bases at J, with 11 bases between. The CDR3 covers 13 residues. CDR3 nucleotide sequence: TGCGCCAGCAGCCAAAACCGGGGGAGGCCCCAGCATTTT. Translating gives CASSQNRGRPQHF.